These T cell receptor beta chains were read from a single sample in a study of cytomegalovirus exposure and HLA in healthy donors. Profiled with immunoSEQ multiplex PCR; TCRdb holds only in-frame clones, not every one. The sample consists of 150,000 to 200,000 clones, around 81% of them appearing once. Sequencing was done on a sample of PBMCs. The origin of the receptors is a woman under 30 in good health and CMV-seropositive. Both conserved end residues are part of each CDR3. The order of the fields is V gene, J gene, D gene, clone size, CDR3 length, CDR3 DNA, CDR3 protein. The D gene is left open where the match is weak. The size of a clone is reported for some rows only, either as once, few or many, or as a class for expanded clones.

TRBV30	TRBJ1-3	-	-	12	TGTGCCTGGACAGGGGCTGGAAACACCATATATTTT	CAWTGAGNTIYF
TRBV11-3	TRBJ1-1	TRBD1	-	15	TGTGCCAGCAGCTTGGGGAACAGGGGAGACACTGAAGCTTTCTTT	CASSLGNRGDTEAFF
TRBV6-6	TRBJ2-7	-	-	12	TGTGCCAGCAGTTGGACAGCCTTCGAGCAGTACTTC	CASSWTAFEQYF
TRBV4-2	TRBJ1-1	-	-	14	TGTGCCAGCAGCCAGAGAGGAACAAACACTGAAGCTTTCTTT	CASSQRGTNTEAFF
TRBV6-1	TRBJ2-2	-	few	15	TGTGCCAGCAGTGATCGGGGGACGTACACCGGGGAGCTGTTTTTT	CASSDRGTYTGELFF
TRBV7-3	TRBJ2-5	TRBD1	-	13	TGTGCCAGCAGCTGGACAGGCGGCGAGACCCAGTACTTC	CASSWTGGETQYF
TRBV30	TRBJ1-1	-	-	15	TGTGCCTGGAGTGCCCCCGGGACGTGGGGGGCTGAAGCTTTCTTT	CAWSAPGTWGAEAFF
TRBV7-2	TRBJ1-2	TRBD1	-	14	TGTGCCAGCAGCCAACGGACAGGGGTCGTTGGCTACACCTTC	CASSQRTGVVGYTF
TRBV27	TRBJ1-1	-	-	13	TGTGCCAGCAGTCTCTACCGGGGCACTGAAGCTTTCTTT	CASSLYRGTEAFF
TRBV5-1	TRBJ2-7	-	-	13	TGCGCCAGCAGCTTCCGGGGCGGGGACGAGCAGTACTTC	CASSFRGGDEQYF
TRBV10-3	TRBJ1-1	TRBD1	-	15	TGTGCCATCAGTTGGGACAGCCTAATGAACACTGAAGCTTTCTTT	CAISWDSLMNTEAFF
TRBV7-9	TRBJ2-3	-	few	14	TGTGCCAGCAGCTTAGATCCGGCGCGGGTAACGCAGTATTTT	CASSLDPARVTQYF
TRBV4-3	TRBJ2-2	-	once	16	TGCGCCAGCAGCCAAGTTTTAAGGACAACTACCGGGGAGCTGTTTTTT	CASSQVLRTTTGELFF
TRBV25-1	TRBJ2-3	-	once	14	TGTGCCACCCTACACCTTGGGCCCACAGATACGCAGTATTTT	CATLHLGPTDTQYF
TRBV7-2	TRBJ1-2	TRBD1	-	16	TGTGCCAGCAGCTTAGCGATGATAGGGGGCGGCTATGGCTACACCTTC	CASSLAMIGGGYGYTF
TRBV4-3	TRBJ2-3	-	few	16	TGCGCCAGCAGCCAAGATCTCGCAGGCGGGGCAGATACGCAGTATTTT	CASSQDLAGGADTQYF